A selection of T cell receptor beta chains follows, all from one sample in a study of early T cells in non-severe SARS-CoV-2 infection. TCRdb analysed the 5' RACE reads with MiXCR anew, one entry per CDR3 protein. The table shows about 83,000 distinct CDR3 sequences, with around 9.3% occurring only once. The sequencing used whole blood, collected at baseline. The receptors come from an adult who was a healthcare worker with PCR-confirmed SARS-CoV-2 infection or an uninfected control (not recorded which). CDR3s include the opening cysteine and the closing phenylalanine or tryptophan. The D gene is left open where the match is weak. Only some rows state a clone size, as once, few, many or a class for expanded clones.

v_call,j_call,d_call,clone_size,cdr3_aa,cdr3_nt
TRBV14,TRBJ2-7,TRBD2,few,CASSQDRYSGPYF,TGTGCCAGCAGCCAAGATCGGTATAGCGGGCCATACTTC
TRBV3-1,TRBJ2-1,-,many,CASSRRDEQFF,TGTGCCAGCAGCCGACGGGATGAGCAGTTCTTC
TRBV20-1,TRBJ2-2,-,many,CSARKQTNTGELFF,TGCAGTGCTAGAAAACAGACGAACACCGGGGAGCTGTTTTTT
TRBV25-1,TRBJ2-2,TRBD2,many,CASRRGLAGSSTGELFF,TGTGCCAGCAGGAGGGGACTAGCGGGATCCTCCACCGGGGAGCTGTTTTTT
TRBV7-9,TRBJ2-2,TRBD1,few,CASRDSDRGPGELFF,TGTGCCAGCCGGGATTCGGACAGGGGGCCCGGGGAGCTGTTTTTT
TRBV3-1,TRBJ2-7,TRBD1,-,CASSQDATGGIEQYF,TGTGCCAGCAGCCAAGATGCGACAGGGGGCATCGAGCAGTACTTC
TRBV18,TRBJ1-2,-,-,CASSPYLGGYTF,TGTGCCAGCTCACCATACCTTGGGGGCTACACCTTC
TRBV10-3,TRBJ1-1,TRBD1,few,CATGPGTGENTEAFF,TGTGCCACGGGTCCCGGGACAGGGGAAAACACTGAAGCTTTCTTT
TRBV18,TRBJ2-1,-,-,CASSPKSRKSYNEQFF,TGTGCCAGCTCACCCAAATCTCGTAAGTCCTACAATGAGCAGTTCTTC
TRBV20-1,TRBJ1-2,-,few,CSARDKEGLNYGYTF,TGCAGTGCTAGAGATAAGGAGGGGTTGAACTATGGCTACACCTTC
TRBV2,TRBJ2-2,-,many,CASTPLISTGELFF,TGTGCCAGCACCCCTTTGATCTCCACCGGGGAGCTGTTTTTT
TRBV3-1,TRBJ1-2,-,many,CASSSTGANYGYTF,TGTGCCAGCAGCTCCACGGGGGCTAACTATGGCTACACCTTC
TRBV6-2/TRBV6-3,TRBJ2-3,TRBD2,-,CASRNELAGDFPYTQYF,TGTGCCAGCAGAAATGAACTAGCGGGAGACTTCCCGTATACGCAGTATTTT
TRBV7-2,TRBJ2-3,-,-,CASSLAGGTGTDTQYF,TGTGCCAGCAGCTTAGCAGGTGGGACTGGCACAGATACGCAGTATTTT
TRBV12-3/TRBV12-4,TRBJ1-1,-,few,CASRRGEGTEAFF,TGTGCCAGCAGGAGGGGCGAAGGCACTGAAGCTTTCTTT
TRBV2,TRBJ2-5,-,once,CASSELRWRETQYF,TGTGCCAGCAGTGAACTGAGGTGGAGAGAGACCCAGTACTTC
TRBV12-3/TRBV12-4,TRBJ2-3,-,few,CASSLVGAAVDTQYF,TGTGCCAGCAGTTTAGTGGGGGCTGCTGTAGATACGCAGTATTTT
TRBV7-3,TRBJ2-7,-,few,CASSLILRTDLSYEQYF,TGTGCCAGCAGCTTAATCCTCAGGACAGACCTATCCTACGAGCAGTACTTC
TRBV27,TRBJ1-1,TRBD1,many,CASTSTTGFTEAFF,TGTGCCAGCACTTCCACGACAGGGTTCACTGAAGCTTTCTTT
TRBV20-1,TRBJ2-3,-,many,CSASELGASTDTQYF,TGCAGTGCTAGTGAACTGGGGGCTAGCACAGATACGCAGTATTTT
TRBV7-8,TRBJ1-6,-,-,CASSLDQGLRSPLHF,TGTGCCAGCAGCTTAGATCAGGGTTTACGTTCACCCCTCCACTTT
TRBV14,TRBJ2-6,-,few,CASSHLGGESGANVLTF,TGTGCCAGCAGCCATTTAGGCGGGGAATCTGGGGCCAACGTCCTGACTTTC
TRBV3-1,TRBJ2-4,-,many,CASSQDYGPNIQYF,TGTGCCAGCAGCCAAGATTACGGACCAAACATTCAGTACTTC
TRBV2,TRBJ1-6,-,many,CASSSGLTSSYNSPLHF,TGTGCCAGCAGTTCCGGGCTTACGAGCTCCTATAATTCACCCCTCCACTTT
TRBV28,TRBJ2-3,-,-,CASGSKGGYTQYF,TGTGCCAGCGGTTCAAAGGGGGGATATACGCAGTATTTT
TRBV2,TRBJ2-7,-,-,CASGDPGYEQYF,TGTGCCAGCGGGGACCCCGGGTACGAGCAGTACTTC
TRBV18,TRBJ2-1,TRBD2,many,CASSPPWLAGGGEQFF,TGTGCCAGCTCACCACCGTGGCTAGCGGGAGGGGGTGAGCAGTTCTTC